The 3 T cell receptor beta chains below come from one sample, sequenced in a study of blood T cell repertoires in COVID-19 (dated by TCRdb to between 2020 and 2021). The library was generated by the immunoSEQ multiplex PCR assay. TCRdb limited this immuneACCESS table to in-frame rearrangements with V and J called. A share of clones is missing; checked studies link under half to unresolved V genes, and the rest is unexplained. The sample contains about 150,000 clones, approximately 83% of them found a single time. The ten largest clones represent roughly 3.4% of the sample. The sequenced sample consisted of peripheral blood. These receptors all stem from a man aged 65 to 85 with acute or convalescent COVID-19.

This clone was counted a few times. The rearrangement uses TRBV5-6 and TRBJ1-5; 11 bases fit TRBD1. In germline, CDR1 is SGHDT, CDR2 YYEEEE. The CDR3 covers 16 residues. V trimming: 4 bases; J trimming: 3 bases; junction bases outside the gene matches: 6. CDR3 coding DNA: TGTGCCAGCAGCCTGGGGACAGGGGGTATCAATCAGCCCCAGCATTTT. Amino acid sequence: CASSLGTGGINQPQHF.

V is TRBV6-4 and J is TRBJ2-3, with D perhaps matching TRBD2 (6 bases). V lost 3 bases and J 3 bases, leaving 28 bases between the germline ends. In germline, CDR1 is MRHNA, CDR2 SNTAGT. There are 20 residues in the CDR3. CDR3 in amino acids: CASSERSGGAHDTATDTQYF. In DNA, the CDR3 is TGTGCCAGCAGTGAACGTAGCGGAGGAGCCCATGACACGGCGACAGATACGCAGTATTTT.

The J gene is TRBJ2-1, the V gene TRBV7-6; TRBD2 matches at 8 bases. V was clipped by 5 bases and J by 4 bases; unmatched bases: 10. The V gene's germline CDR1 is SGHVS and CDR2 FNYEAQ. The length of the CDR3 is 16 residues. The CDR3 coding sequence is TGTGCCAGCAGCCCAGGTAGCGGGAAAGAGTACAATGAGCAGTTCTTC. Its translation: CASSPGSGKEYNEQFF.